In this sample, the clone carrying this TCR beta chain turned up a few times. The entirety of the isolated RNA underwent reverse transcription, so expressed TCRB transcripts were sequenced. Sequenced by immunoSEQ multiplex PCR; TCRdb stores in-frame clones only, minus some. Of 810,000 or so clones in the sample, roughly a sixth were seen once. The data belong to a study of beta chain features in type 1 diabetes. CDR3 length equals 16 residues. V gave up 5 bases and J gave up 0 bases; unmatched junction bases: 7. The V gene's germline CDR1 is SEHNR and CDR2 FQNEAQ (reference sequence). This receptor was taken from a young woman in good health. This chain connects TRBV7-9 to TRBJ2-1; TRBD1 matches 7 bases. Sequenced: naive CD4+ T cells from blood. The CDR3 region has the DNA TGTGCCAGCAGCCCCGGGGACAGCTACTCCTACAATGAGCAGTTCTTC. Translated, it gives CASSPGDSYSYNEQFF.